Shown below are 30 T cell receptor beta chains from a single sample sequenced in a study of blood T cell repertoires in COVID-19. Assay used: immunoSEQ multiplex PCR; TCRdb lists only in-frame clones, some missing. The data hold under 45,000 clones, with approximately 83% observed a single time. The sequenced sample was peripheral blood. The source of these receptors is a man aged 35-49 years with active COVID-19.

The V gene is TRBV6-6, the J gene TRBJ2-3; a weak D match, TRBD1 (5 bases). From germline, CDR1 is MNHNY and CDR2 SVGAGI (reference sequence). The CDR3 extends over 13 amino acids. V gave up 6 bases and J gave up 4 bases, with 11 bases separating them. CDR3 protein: CASSRDSSDTQYF. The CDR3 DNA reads TGTGCCAGCAGCCGCGACAGTTCAGATACGCAGTATTTT.

The CDR3 loop reads CASEQGAGNYGYTF. The CDR3 DNA follows: TGTGCCAGCGAACAGGGGGCCGGTAACTATGGCTACACCTTC. The J gene is TRBJ1-2, the V gene TRBV19; 9 bases map to TRBD1. The V gene's germline CDR1 is LNHDA and CDR2 SQIVND (reference sequence). J lost 1 base, V lost 9 bases, and 6 bases had no gene match. The CDR3 runs 14 residues.

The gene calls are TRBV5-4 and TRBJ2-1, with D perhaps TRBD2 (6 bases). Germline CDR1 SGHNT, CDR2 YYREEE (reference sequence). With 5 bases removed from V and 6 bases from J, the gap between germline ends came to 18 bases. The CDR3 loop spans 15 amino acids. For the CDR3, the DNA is TGTGCCAGCAGGCGGGACTTCGAAAGAACCAATGAGCAGTTCTTC. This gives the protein CASRRDFERTNEQFF. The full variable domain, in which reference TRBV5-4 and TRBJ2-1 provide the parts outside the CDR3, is ETGVTQSPTHLIKTRGQQVTLRCSSQSGHNTVSWYQQALGQGPQFIFQYYREEENGRGNFPPRFSGLQFPNYSSELNVNALELDDSALYLCASRRDFERTNEQFFGPGTRLTVL.

CDR3 bases: TGCGCCAGCAGGTCCGGCCCACTAGCGGGAGGGCCCTCCTACAATGAGCAGTTCTTC. This gives the protein CASRSGPLAGGPSYNEQFF. J is TRBJ2-1 and V is TRBV4-1; 13 bases are shared with TRBD2. This CDR3 has 19 residues. Germline-derived CDR1 and CDR2 are MGHRA and YSYEKL. V trimming: 6 bases; J trimming: 0 bases; junction bases outside the gene matches: 11.

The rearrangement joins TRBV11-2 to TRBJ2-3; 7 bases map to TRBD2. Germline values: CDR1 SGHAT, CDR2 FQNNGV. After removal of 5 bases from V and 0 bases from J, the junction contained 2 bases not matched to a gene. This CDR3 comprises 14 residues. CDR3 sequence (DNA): TGTGCCAGCAGCCTACTAGCGAGCACAGATACGCAGTATTTT. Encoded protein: CASSLLASTDTQYF.

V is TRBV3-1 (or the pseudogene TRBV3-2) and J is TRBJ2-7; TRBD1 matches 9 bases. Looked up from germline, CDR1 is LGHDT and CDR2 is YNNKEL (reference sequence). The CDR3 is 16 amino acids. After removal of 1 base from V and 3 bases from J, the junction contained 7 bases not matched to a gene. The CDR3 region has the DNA TGTGCCAGCAGCCAAGCACGGGACAGGGAGTTCTACGAGCAGTACTTC. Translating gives CASSQARDREFYEQYF.

CDR3 sequence reads: CASSEGEGPTYEQYF. The CDR3 DNA is TGTGCCAGCAGCGAGGGGGAGGGACCTACCTACGAGCAGTACTTC. This sequence joins TRBV9 and TRBJ2-7; D possibly corresponds to TRBD2 (7 bases). Between the trimmed V and J ends, which lost 3 bases and 2 bases, there was a span of 15 bases. The V gene's germline CDR1 is SGDLS and CDR2 YYNGEE. The CDR3 extends over 15 amino acids.

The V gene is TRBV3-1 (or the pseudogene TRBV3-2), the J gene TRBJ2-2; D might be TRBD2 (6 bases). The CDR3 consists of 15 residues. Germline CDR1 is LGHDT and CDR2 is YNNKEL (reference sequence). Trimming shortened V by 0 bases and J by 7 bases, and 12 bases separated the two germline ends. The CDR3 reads CASSQDPRGHGELFF. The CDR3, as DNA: TGTGCCAGCAGCCAAGACCCGCGGGGTCACGGGGAGCTGTTTTTT.

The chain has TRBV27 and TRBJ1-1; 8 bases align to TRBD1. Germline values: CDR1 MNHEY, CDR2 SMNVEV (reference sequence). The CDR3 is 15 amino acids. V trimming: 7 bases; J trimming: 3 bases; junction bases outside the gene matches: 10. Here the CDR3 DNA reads TGTGCCAGCAATATACAGGGGGGTGAGGACACTGAAGCTTTCTTT. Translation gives CASNIQGGEDTEAFF.

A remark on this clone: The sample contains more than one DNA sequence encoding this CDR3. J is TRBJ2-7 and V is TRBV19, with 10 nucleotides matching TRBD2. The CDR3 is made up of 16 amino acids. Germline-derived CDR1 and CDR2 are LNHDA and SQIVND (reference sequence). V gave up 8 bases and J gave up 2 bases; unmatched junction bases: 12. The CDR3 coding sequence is TGTGCCAGTGCCCCTCTCATAGCGGGAGGACCCTACGAGCAGTACTTC. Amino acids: CASAPLIAGGPYEQYF. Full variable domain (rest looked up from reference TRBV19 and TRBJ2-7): DGGITQSPKYLFRKEGQNVTLSCEQNLNHDAMYWYRQDPGQGLRLIYYSQIVNDFQKGDIAEGYSVSREKKESFPLTVTSAQKNPTAFYLCASAPLIAGGPYEQYFGPGTRLTVT.

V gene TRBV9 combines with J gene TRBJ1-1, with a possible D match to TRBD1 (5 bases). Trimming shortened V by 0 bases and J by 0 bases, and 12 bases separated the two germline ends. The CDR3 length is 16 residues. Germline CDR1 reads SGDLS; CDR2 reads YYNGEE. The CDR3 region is CASSVGRDRLNTEAFF. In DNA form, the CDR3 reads TGTGCCAGCAGCGTAGGGCGGGACCGACTGAACACTGAAGCTTTCTTT.

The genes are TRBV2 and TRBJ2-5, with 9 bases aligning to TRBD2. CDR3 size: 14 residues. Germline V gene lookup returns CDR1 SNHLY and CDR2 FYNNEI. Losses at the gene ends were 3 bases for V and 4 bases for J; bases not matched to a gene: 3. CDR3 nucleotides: TGTGCCAGCAGTGAGACGACTAGCGGAGAGACCCAGTACTTC. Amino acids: CASSETTSGETQYF.

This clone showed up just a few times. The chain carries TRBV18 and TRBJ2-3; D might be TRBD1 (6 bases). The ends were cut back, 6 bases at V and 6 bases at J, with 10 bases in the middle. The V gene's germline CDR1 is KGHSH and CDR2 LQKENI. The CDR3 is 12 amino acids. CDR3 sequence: CASSGTRDTQYF. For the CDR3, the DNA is TGTGCCAGCTCCGGGACACGCGATACGCAGTATTTT.

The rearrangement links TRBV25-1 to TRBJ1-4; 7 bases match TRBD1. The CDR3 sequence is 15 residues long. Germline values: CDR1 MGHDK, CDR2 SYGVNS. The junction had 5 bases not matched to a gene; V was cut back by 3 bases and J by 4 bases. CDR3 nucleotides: TGTGCCAGCAGTGACCCGGGACAGCTTAATGAAAAACTGTTTTTT. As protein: CASSDPGQLNEKLFF.

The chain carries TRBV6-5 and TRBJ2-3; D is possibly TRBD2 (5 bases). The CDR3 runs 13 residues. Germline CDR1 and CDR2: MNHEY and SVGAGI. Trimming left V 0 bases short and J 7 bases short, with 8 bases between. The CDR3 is CASSYSTGNTQYF. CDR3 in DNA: TGTGCCAGCAGTTACTCGACCGGGAATACGCAGTATTTT.

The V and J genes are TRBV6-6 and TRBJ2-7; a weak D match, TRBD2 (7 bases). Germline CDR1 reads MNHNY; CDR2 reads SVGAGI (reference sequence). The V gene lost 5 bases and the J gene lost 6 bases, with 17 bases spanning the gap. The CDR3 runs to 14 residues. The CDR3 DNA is TGTGCCAGCAGTCCCCTTGGGGGGGGCGGCGAGCAGTACTTC. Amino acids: CASSPLGGGGEQYF.

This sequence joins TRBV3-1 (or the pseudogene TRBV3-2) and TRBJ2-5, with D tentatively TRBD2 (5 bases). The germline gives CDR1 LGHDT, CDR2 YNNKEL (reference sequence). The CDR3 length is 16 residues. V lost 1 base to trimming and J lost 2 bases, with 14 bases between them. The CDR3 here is CASSQGIRRAQETQYF. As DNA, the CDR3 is TGTGCCAGCAGCCAAGGGATCAGGCGGGCGCAAGAGACCCAGTACTTC.

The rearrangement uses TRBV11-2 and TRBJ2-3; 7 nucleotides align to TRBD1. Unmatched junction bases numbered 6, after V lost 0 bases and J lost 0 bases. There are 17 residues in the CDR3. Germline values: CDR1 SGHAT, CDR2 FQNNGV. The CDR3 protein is CASSLEGGISSTDTQYF. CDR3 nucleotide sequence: TGTGCCAGCAGCTTAGAAGGGGGCATTTCTAGCACAGATACGCAGTATTTT. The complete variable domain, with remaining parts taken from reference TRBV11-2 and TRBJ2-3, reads EAGVAQSPRYKIIEKRQSVAFWCNPISGHATLYWYQQILGQGPKLLIQFQNNGVVDDSQLPKDRFSAERLKGVDSTLKIQPAKLEDSAVYLCASSLEGGISSTDTQYFGPGTRLTVL.

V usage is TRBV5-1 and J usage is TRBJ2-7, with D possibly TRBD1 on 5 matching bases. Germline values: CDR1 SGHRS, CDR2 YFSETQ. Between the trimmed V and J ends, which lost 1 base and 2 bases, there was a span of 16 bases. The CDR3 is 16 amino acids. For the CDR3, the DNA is TGCGCCAGCAGCTTGTATTTTCCAGGGTCCACCTACGAGCAGTACTTC. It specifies CASSLYFPGSTYEQYF.

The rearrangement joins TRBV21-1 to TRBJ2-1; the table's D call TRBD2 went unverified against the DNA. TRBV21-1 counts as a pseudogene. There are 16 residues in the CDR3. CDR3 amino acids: CASSKECPTRNNEQFF. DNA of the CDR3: TGTGCCAGCAGCAAAGAGTGCCCGACTAGGAACAATGAGCAGTTCTTC.

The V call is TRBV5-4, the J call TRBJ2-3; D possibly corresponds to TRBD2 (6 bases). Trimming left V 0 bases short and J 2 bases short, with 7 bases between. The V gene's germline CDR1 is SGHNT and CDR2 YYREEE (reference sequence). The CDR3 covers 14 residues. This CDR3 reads CASSLGDFTDTQYF. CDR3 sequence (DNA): TGTGCCAGCAGCTTGGGGGACTTCACAGATACGCAGTATTTT.

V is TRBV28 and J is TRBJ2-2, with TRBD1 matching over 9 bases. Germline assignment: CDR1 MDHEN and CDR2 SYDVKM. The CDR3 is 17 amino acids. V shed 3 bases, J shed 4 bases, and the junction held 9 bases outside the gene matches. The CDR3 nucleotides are TGTGCCAGCAGTTTCCCACAGGGGGCAGGAAGCACCGGGGAGCTGTTTTTT. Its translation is CASSFPQGAGSTGELFF.

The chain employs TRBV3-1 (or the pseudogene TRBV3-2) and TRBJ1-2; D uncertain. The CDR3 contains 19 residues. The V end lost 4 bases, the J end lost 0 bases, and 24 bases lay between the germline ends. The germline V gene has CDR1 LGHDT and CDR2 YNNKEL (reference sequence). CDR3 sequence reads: CASSLGLWSALTANYGYTF. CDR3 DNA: TGTGCCAGCAGCCTTGGACTATGGTCAGCCCTTACAGCTAACTATGGCTACACCTTC.

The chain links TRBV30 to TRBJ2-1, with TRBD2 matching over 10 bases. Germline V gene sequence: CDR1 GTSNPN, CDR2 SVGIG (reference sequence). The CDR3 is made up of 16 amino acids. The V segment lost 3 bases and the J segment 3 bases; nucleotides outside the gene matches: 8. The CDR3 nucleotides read TGTGCCTGGAGACTAGAGGCTAGCGGGAGCTACAATGAGCAGTTCTTC. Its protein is CAWRLEASGSYNEQFF.

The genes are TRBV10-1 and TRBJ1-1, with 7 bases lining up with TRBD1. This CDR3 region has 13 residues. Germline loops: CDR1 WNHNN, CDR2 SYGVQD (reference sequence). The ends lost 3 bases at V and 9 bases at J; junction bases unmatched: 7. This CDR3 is CASSDSGQSQAFF. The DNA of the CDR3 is TGCGCCAGCAGTGATTCGGGACAGTCCCAAGCTTTCTTT.

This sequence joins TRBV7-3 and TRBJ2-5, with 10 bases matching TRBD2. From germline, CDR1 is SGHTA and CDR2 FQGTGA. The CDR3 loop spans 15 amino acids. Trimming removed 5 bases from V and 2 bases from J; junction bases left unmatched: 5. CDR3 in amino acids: CASSRTSGRQETQYF. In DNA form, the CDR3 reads TGTGCCAGCAGCCGGACTAGCGGCAGACAAGAGACCCAGTACTTC.

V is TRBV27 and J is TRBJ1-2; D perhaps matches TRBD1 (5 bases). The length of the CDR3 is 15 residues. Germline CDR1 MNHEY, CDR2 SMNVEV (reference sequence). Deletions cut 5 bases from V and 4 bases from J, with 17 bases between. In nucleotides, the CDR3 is TGTGCCAGCAGTCCCGGCGGGGGGATCGGCTATGGCTACACCTTC. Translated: CASSPGGGIGYGYTF.

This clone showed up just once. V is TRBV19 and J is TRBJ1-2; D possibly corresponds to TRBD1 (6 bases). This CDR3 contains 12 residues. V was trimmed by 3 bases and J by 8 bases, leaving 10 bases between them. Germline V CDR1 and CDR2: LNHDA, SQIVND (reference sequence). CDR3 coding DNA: TGTGCCAGTAGTATTCGGGGGGGCGGCTACACCTTC. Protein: CASSIRGGGYTF.

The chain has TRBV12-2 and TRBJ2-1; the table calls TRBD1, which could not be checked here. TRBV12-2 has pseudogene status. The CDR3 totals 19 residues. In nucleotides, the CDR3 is TGTGCAAGTCGCTCTCGACAGGGCCGAGCCACTGAGCCCTACAATGAGCAGTTCTTC. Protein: CASRSRQGRATEPYNEQFF.

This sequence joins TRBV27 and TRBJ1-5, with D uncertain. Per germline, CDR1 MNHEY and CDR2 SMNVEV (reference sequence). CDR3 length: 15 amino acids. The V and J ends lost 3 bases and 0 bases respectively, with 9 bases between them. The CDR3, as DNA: TGTGCCAGCAGTTTCTCGGGATCTAGCAATCAGCCCCAGCATTTT. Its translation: CASSFSGSSNQPQHF.